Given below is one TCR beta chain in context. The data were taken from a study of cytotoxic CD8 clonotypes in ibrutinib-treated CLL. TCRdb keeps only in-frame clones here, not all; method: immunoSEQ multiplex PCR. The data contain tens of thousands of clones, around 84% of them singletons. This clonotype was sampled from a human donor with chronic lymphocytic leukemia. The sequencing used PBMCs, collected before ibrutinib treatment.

The CDR3 bases are TGTGCCACCAGCATCCACAGACAGGCCCGGAACACCATATATTTT. Translated, it gives CATSIHRQARNTIYF. The chain employs TRBV15 and TRBJ1-3; tentatively, D is TRBD1 (6 bases). Trimming removed 4 bases at V and 7 bases at J, with 17 bases between. This CDR3 contains 15 residues. Germline V CDR1 and CDR2: LNHNV, YYDKDF (reference sequence).